This TCR beta chain stems from a study of T cells after yellow fever vaccination (dated by TCRdb to about 2019). Concerning the study at large: Libraries from fractions with low cell numbers were prepared with the SMART-Seq v4 Ultra Low Input RNA kit. Bulk TCR alpha and beta repertoires were sequenced longitudinally to track T-cell clones before and after primary and booster YFV17D yellow fever vaccination. Two healthy male donors, one aged 18 to 30 and one aged 30 to 40 years, made up the cohort. Blood was collected at multiple timepoints before and after primary and secondary immunization, and bulk PBMC replicates and cell subsets were isolated.

General findings and caveats noted by the study authors: Most clones expanded after primary vaccination were re-detected after the booster (around 96% of CD4 and about 88% of CD8), suggesting broad memory maintenance. Because abundant contaminating clonotypes from the bulk population could be contained in FACS-sorted repertoires, computational filtering was required. Because only a couple of donors were included in the study, the extent to which the findings can be generalized is limited. The secondary T-cell response was found to be weaker but faster than the primary response, with a peak reached on day 5 rather than on day 15. A small fraction of clonotypes appeared in both the CD4 and CD8 compartments, likely as a result of convergent recombination.

This clonotype was observed a few times. The target of this receptor is not known. Base qualities were left out, and no much larger clone turns up one base away. The treatment or condition label, as the study defines it: live attenuated yellow fever vaccine strain. At each blood-draw timepoint, two biological replicates of bulk PBMCs were collected. PBMCs were isolated from peripheral blood using a standard Ficoll-Paque protocol. TriZol was used to extract RNA from bulk PBMCs, CD4 and CD8 fractions, and dextramer-positive and dextramer-negative fractions. V loses 3 bases, J loses 1 base, and the germline ends lie 9 bases apart. Inclusive of the bounding cysteine and phenylalanine, the CDR3 is 14 residues long. Left in the record is the CDR3 DNA by itself, 42 bases read in frame from the first base. Looking up the germline V gene yields CDR1 MGHRA and CDR2 YSYEKL. TCR cDNA was synthesized by 5'RACE template switching, through which a universal primer site and unique molecular identifiers were introduced. Priming of cDNA synthesis was performed from both the TCR alpha and TCR beta constant segments. Library amplification involved two PCR steps, and the second step added sample barcodes and sequencing adapters. Sequencing of libraries was done on Illumina HiSeq 2500 (2x100 bp) or NovaSeq (2x150 bp). Processing in the source paper ran as follows. MIGEC was used to demultiplex reads and collapse the reads into UMI consensus sequences, and MiXCR was used for V(D)J alignment. Using edgeR on replicate PBMC samples, clonotypes were called vaccine-responding if FDR was below 0.01 and the log2 fold change was above 5 up to day 15. Each bulk clonotype received a CD4 or CD8 identity based on whether the sequenced CD4 or CD8 repertoire contained that clonotype at higher abundance. The raw public reads went through TCRdb reprocessing: fastp at Q25, MiXCR clone calling, in-frame beta chains kept. All rows with the same CDR3 protein become a single entry with the most common DNA and genes. The V and J calls and clone size come from TCRdb's table, not from the authors' own analysis. The sample data list approximately 580,000 distinct CDR3 sequences, and about 15% of these were observed just once. The ten largest account for about 18% of the sample.

This clonotype was sampled from a man younger than 35 who received the YFV17D yellow fever vaccine. The rearrangement combines TRBV4-1 with TRBJ1-1, with no confidently assigned D gene. Sequenced here: PBMCs, sampled about 5 days after the first yellow fever vaccination. DNA sequence: TGCGCCAGCAGCCACAGGTTCGCGAACACTGAAGCTTTCTTT. Protein translation: CASSHRFANTEAFF.